A selection of T cell receptor beta chains follows, all from one sample in a study of Graves' ophthalmopathy and Graves' hyperthyroidism. TCRdb redid the calling of the multiplex PCR reads with MiXCR, one entry per CDR3 protein. Seen here are a few hundred thousand distinct CDR3 sequences, approximately 37% observed once, and the top ten hold about 4.1%. Sequencing used peripheral blood or thyroid tissue (not recorded which). These receptors originate from an adult man with Graves' hyperthyroidism. CDR3s include the opening cysteine and the closing phenylalanine or tryptophan. Fields, in order: clone size, D gene, V gene, J gene, CDR3 protein, CDR3 DNA. The D gene is left open where the match is weak. Expanded clones are given a class, and other clones once, few, many or no size at all.

.	.	TRBV24-1	TRBJ1-1	CATSETHPTGLNTEAFF	TGTGCCACCAGTGAAACGCACCCTACCGGGTTGAACACTGAAGCTTTCTTT
many	.	TRBV29-1	TRBJ1-1	CSVDLPLRTKAFF	TGCAGCGTTGACCTTCCCTTAAGGACAAAAGCTTTCTTT
many	TRBD1	TRBV20-1	TRBJ2-7	CSAWDSSYEQYF	TGCAGTGCTTGGGACAGTTCCTACGAGCAGTACTTC
.	TRBD2	TRBV2	TRBJ2-1	CASRSSGGALDEQFF	TGTGCCAGCAGGAGTAGCGGGGGGGCCTTGGATGAGCAGTTCTTC
.	.	TRBV7-3	TRBJ1-3	CASSPGGGRGNTVYF	TGTGCCAGCAGCCCCGGCGGCGGTCGAGGAAACACCGTATATTTT
.	.	TRBV12-5	TRBJ1-1	CASGLVRKGRNTEAFF	TGTGCTAGTGGTTTGGTACGGAAGGGCCGGAACACTGAAGCTTTCTTT
.	.	TRBV7-8	TRBJ2-2	CASSFRENTGELFF	TGTGCCAGCAGCTTCCGGGAGAACACCGGGGAGCTGTTTTTT
many	.	TRBV9	TRBJ1-1	CASSADPGLNTEAFF	TGTGCCAGCAGCGCAGACCCAGGGCTAAACACTGAAGCTTTCTTT
few	TRBD1	TRBV2	TRBJ1-1	CASGKGDATGGTEAFF	TGTGCCAGCGGAAAGGGGGACGCTACAGGGGGGACTGAAGCTTTCTTT
.	.	TRBV29-1	TRBJ2-1	CSARRELGDEQFF	TGCAGCGCTAGAAGGGAGCTAGGGGATGAGCAGTTCTTC
once	TRBD2	TRBV19	TRBJ2-2	CAGRTRTGELFF	TGTGCCGGGCGGACTAGGACCGGGGAGCTGTTTTTT
.	TRBD2	TRBV2	TRBJ2-3	CASSLAGGRRDTQYF	TGTGCCAGCAGCCTAGCGGGGGGCAGACGAGATACGCAGTATTTT
.	TRBD2	TRBV24-1	TRBJ2-2	CATSENPGLAGVKNTGELFF	TGTGCCACCAGTGAAAACCCGGGACTAGCGGGAGTAAAGAACACCGGGGAGCTGTTTTTT
many	TRBD1	TRBV10-3	TRBJ1-2	CAISGGTGAYGYTF	TGTGCCATCAGTGGAGGGACAGGGGCCTATGGCTACACCTTC
few	.	TRBV12-3/TRBV12-4	TRBJ2-2	CASSFSGAAGELFF	TGTGCCAGCAGTTTTTCAGGGGCGGCCGGGGAGCTGTTTTTT
many	.	TRBV6-5	TRBJ1-1	CASRIDRNTEAFF	TGTGCCAGCAGGATCGACAGGAACACTGAAGCTTTCTTT
many	TRBD2	TRBV20-1	TRBJ2-7	CSATTSGSLYEQYF	TGCAGTGCTACGACTAGCGGGAGTCTCTACGAGCAGTACTTC
few	TRBD2	TRBV19	TRBJ2-5	CASSTSAGLGETQYF	TGTGCCAGTAGTACCTCAGCGGGACTCGGAGAGACCCAGTACTTC
.	TRBD1	TRBV5-1	TRBJ2-7	CASSRGQGTSEQYF	TGCGCCAGCAGCCGAGGACAGGGCACTAGTGAGCAGTACTTC
.	TRBD1	TRBV6-1	TRBJ1-4	CASSGNRGHEKLFF	TGTGCCAGCAGTGGCAACAGGGGACATGAAAAACTGTTTTTT
many	.	TRBV6-6	TRBJ1-2	CASSQGTRSYGYTF	TGTGCCAGCAGCCAAGGGACCAGGAGCTATGGCTACACCTTC
.	.	TRBV6-1	TRBJ1-2	CASRRDRQGYFNYGYTF	TGTGCCAGCAGGAGAGACAGGCAAGGGTACTTCAACTATGGCTACACCTTC
few	.	TRBV27	TRBJ1-1	CASSDRIEAFF	TGTGCCAGCAGTGACCGGATTGAAGCTTTCTTT
.	.	TRBV29-1	TRBJ1-1	CSVAGPNMNTEAFF	TGCAGCGTCGCGGGACCCAATATGAACACTGAAGCTTTCTTT
.	TRBD2	TRBV10-3	TRBJ2-7	CAISGRGGPYEQYF	TGTGCCATCAGTGGACGGGGGGGCCCCTACGAGCAGTACTTC